This TCR beta chain was identified in a study of response to subunit inactivated influenza vaccine. The study's findings and limits: New T cells are recruited in small numbers by each seasonal influenza vaccination, according to the authors' suggestion.

The CDR3 sequence is 13 residues long. Trimming stripped 8 bases from V and 3 bases from J, with 14 bases between. Germline CDR1 is MNHEY and CDR2 is SMNVEV (reference sequence). TCRdb passed the RT-PCR reads through MiXCR, listing each CDR3 protein once. The table has more than 450,000 distinct CDR3 sequences, approximately 7.6% seen once. Remarks on this clonotype: As yet, its antigen is unknown.

The rearrangement joins TRBV27 to TRBJ2-7, with D uncertain. The material sequenced was PBMCs from blood, taken around 25 months after vaccination. The receptor was isolated from a man aged 50-75 years who received an inactivated influenza vaccine. The CDR3 sequence: CASRRTLIYEQYF. For the CDR3, the DNA is TGTGCCAGCCGTAGGACCCTTATCTACGAGCAGTACTTC.